The 14 T cell receptor beta chains below all came from one sample that was sequenced in a study of identical twins. Each CDR3 protein gets one entry after TCRdb re-called the 5' RACE reads with MiXCR. The top ten hold around 3% of the sample, which has 470,000 or so distinct CDR3 sequences, 20% to 25% seen once. The sample was also reused in another study, on T cells expressing NK-cell markers.

The source material was CD4+ T cells sorted from blood. The receptors shown here come from a woman aged 18-29 years in good health.

The chain uses TRBV9 and TRBJ2-1, with D uncertain. Trimming took off 4 bases at V and 0 bases at J, with 11 bases between the two ends. Germline CDR1 reads SGDLS; CDR2 reads YYNGEE. This CDR3 is built from 15 residues. CDR3 region: CASSSRATSYNEQFF. The CDR3, as DNA: TGTGCCAGCAGCTCTAGGGCGACCTCCTACAATGAGCAGTTCTTC.

This clonotype was picked up many times. CDR3 bases: TGTGCCAGCAGTTTCACAGGCTCTTACGAGCAGTACTTC. Its protein product is CASSFTGSYEQYF. The chain combines TRBV12-3 or TRBV12-4 with TRBJ2-7; a possible D gene is TRBD1 (5 bases). The CDR3 is 13 residues long. V lost 3 bases to trimming and J lost 4 bases, with 10 bases between them.

The chain joins TRBV4-2 to TRBJ2-5, with TRBD2 as a possible D gene (5 bases). The CDR3 runs 14 residues. Trimming cost V 0 bases and J 5 bases, with 10 bases left between them. In germline, CDR1 is LGHNA, CDR2 YNFKEQ. CDR3 nucleotides: TGTGCCAGCAGCCAAGAGGTCGGGGAGGAGACCCAGTACTTC. Amino acids: CASSQEVGEETQYF.

V and J are TRBV20-1 and TRBJ1-4, with a weak D call TRBD1 (5 bases). With 2 bases removed from V and 7 bases from J, the gap between germline ends came to 11 bases. The germline CDR1 and CDR2 sequences are DFQATT and SNEGSKA (reference sequence). The CDR3 is 13 residues long. CDR3 sequence (DNA): TGCAGTGCTAGATCCCAGGGAGCTGAAAAACTGTTTTTT. This codes for CSARSQGAEKLFF.

The chain couples TRBV11-2 to TRBJ2-1; the D gene is possibly TRBD2 (6 bases). This CDR3 has 15 amino acids. Per the germline V gene, CDR1 is SGHAT and CDR2 is FQNNGV. V was shortened by 1 base and J by 6 bases, with 13 bases between the two germline ends. This CDR3 reads CASSLAGGRSNEQFF. The DNA of the CDR3 is TGTGCCAGCAGCTTAGCCGGGGGACGTAGCAATGAGCAGTTCTTC.

The chain is built from TRBV4-3 and TRBJ2-7; no reliable D call. CDR3 length: 17 residues. V was clipped by 1 base and J by 2 bases, with 18 bases between them. Germline CDR1 reads LGHNA; CDR2 reads YSLEER. The DNA for the CDR3 is TGCGCCAGCAGCCAAGGTGGTTACCCCAGTCAAACCTACGAGCAGTACTTC. Protein: CASSQGGYPSQTYEQYF.

The J gene is TRBJ1-4, the V gene TRBV10-3, with no clear D. The CDR3 has 14 amino acids. The germline CDR1 and CDR2 sequences are ENHRY and SYGVKD. The V and J ends lost 5 bases and 4 bases respectively, with 11 bases between them. The CDR3 sequence: CAISIGGRNEKLFF. In DNA, the CDR3 is TGTGCCATCAGTATTGGAGGGCGTAATGAAAAACTGTTTTTT.

This chain joins TRBV19 and TRBJ2-3; D is possibly TRBD1 (5 bases). The CDR3 length is 14 residues. The ends were cut back, 0 bases at V and 4 bases at J, with 8 bases in the middle. Germline CDR1 and CDR2: LNHDA and SQIVND (reference sequence). CDR3 amino acids: CASSIDWGPDTQYF. The CDR3 nucleotides are TGTGCCAGTAGTATAGACTGGGGCCCAGATACGCAGTATTTT.

This clonotype has only a few counts. The chain combines TRBV15 with TRBJ2-1, with D tentatively TRBD1 or TRBD2 (5 bases each). CDR1 is LNHNV, CDR2 YYDKDF, per germline (reference sequence). Trimming left V 2 bases short and J 8 bases short, with 16 bases between. The CDR3 length is 15 residues. The chain's CDR3 is CATSRSPERGDEQFF. In DNA, the CDR3 is TGTGCCACCAGCAGATCCCCTGAGCGAGGGGATGAGCAGTTCTTC.

The V and J genes are TRBV20-1 and TRBJ2-5; 7 bases align to TRBD2. The germline V gene encodes CDR1 DFQATT and CDR2 SNEGSKA (reference sequence). This CDR3 has 15 residues. The CDR3 loop is CSSKPGTTRGETQYF. DNA of the CDR3: TGCAGCTCCAAACCCGGGACTACCCGAGGGGAGACCCAGTACTTC.

A few counts support this clonotype. This chain connects TRBV20-1 to TRBJ2-3; D perhaps matches TRBD2 (5 bases). CDR1 and CDR2 from the germline V gene are DFQATT and SNEGSKA (reference sequence). Deletions cut 0 bases from V and 0 bases from J, with 10 bases between. This CDR3 spans 15 amino acids. The CDR3 loop reads CSARDRRGSTDTQYF. In DNA, the CDR3 is TGCAGTGCTAGAGATAGGCGCGGGAGCACAGATACGCAGTATTTT.

This chain uses TRBV19 with TRBJ1-5; D is possibly TRBD1 (6 bases). The germline CDR1 and CDR2 sequences are LNHDA and SQIVND (reference sequence). The V and J ends lost 6 bases and 4 bases respectively, with 16 bases between them. The CDR3 sequence is 15 residues long. Here the CDR3 reads CASRRGVIGNQPQHF. CDR3 in DNA: TGTGCCAGTAGGAGGGGGGTCATAGGAAATCAGCCCCAGCATTTT.

This clonotype was seen a handful of times. The rearrangement uses TRBV20-1 and TRBJ1-2; D not resolved. The germline gives CDR1 DFQATT, CDR2 SNEGSKA (reference sequence). The CDR3 contains 12 residues. V dropped 0 bases and J dropped 4 bases, with 6 bases sitting between them. For the CDR3, the DNA is TGCAGTGCTAGAGATAAAGGCTATGGCTACACCTTC. It yields the protein CSARDKGYGYTF.

J is TRBJ2-1 and V is TRBV7-6; TRBD2 might be the D (6 bases). The CDR3 runs to 14 residues. The germline V gene encodes CDR1 SGHVS and CDR2 FNYEAQ. Trimming removed 6 bases at V and 7 bases at J, with 16 bases between. The CDR3 DNA reads TGTGCCAGCAGGGGGGACCCTGCGGGGAATGAGCAGTTCTTC. It yields the protein CASRGDPAGNEQFF.